One and the same sample provided the 21 T cell receptor beta chains below, sequenced in a study of T-cell reconstitution after alpha-beta-depleted transplantation in children. The TCRbeta library was prepared with unique molecular identifiers. In TCRdb, the PCR reads were re-called with MiXCR into one record per CDR3 protein. The top ten hold less than 15% of the sample, which has about 600,000 distinct CDR3 sequences, about 21% seen once. The sample here was PBMCs, mostly from graft donor cells, taken 360 days after TCRalphabeta/CD19-depleted stem cell transplant. The receptors stem from a boy in the first two years of life who had a stem cell transplant for acute myeloid leukemia, so the T cells may come from the graft donor.

V usage is TRBV20-1 and J usage is TRBJ1-1, with D possibly being TRBD1 (6 bases). Germline assignment: CDR1 DFQATT and CDR2 SNEGSKA (reference sequence). V was trimmed by 0 bases and J by 1 base, leaving 6 bases between them. The CDR3 is 13 amino acids. CDR3 DNA: TGCAGTGCTAGAGAGGACAGGAACACTGAAGCTTTCTTT. Translation gives CSAREDRNTEAFF.

This clonotype was seen a few times. The rearrangement joins TRBV6-1 to TRBJ1-2; TRBD1 might be the D (5 bases). Deletions cut 6 bases from V and 8 bases from J, with 22 bases between. The CDR3 covers 15 residues. Germline lookup yields CDR1 MNHNS and CDR2 SASEGT. The CDR3 loop is CASSSTESIWGGYTF. The CDR3 coding sequence is TGTGCCAGCAGCTCCACCGAGAGTATCTGGGGCGGCTACACCTTC.

The V and J genes are TRBV6-2 or TRBV6-3 and TRBJ2-5; 9 bases match TRBD1. This CDR3 comprises 21 residues. V dropped 0 bases and J dropped 0; count of bases not matched to a gene: 17. Germline CDR1 and CDR2: MNHEY and SVGEGT. The CDR3 nucleotides are TGTGCCAGCAGTTACTCGTCAAATGGGCTTCCGGACAGGGGATACCAAGAGACCCAGTACTTC. Amino acid sequence: CASSYSSNGLPDRGYQETQYF.

The chain employs TRBV10-3 and TRBJ2-7; D unclear. The CDR3 length is 14 residues. Germline V CDR1 and CDR2: ENHRY, SYGVKD. Trimming removed 6 bases from V and 0 bases from J, with 12 bases in between. CDR3: CAISGIGSSYEQYV. CDR3 nucleotides: TGTGCCATCAGCGGAATTGGCAGCTCCTACGAGCAGTACGTC.

The chain joins TRBV20-1 to TRBJ1-5; D gene ambiguous. The V gene's germline CDR1 is DFQATT and CDR2 SNEGSKA (reference sequence). This CDR3 has 15 residues. Trimming stripped 5 bases from V and 4 bases from J, with 18 bases between. CDR3 amino acids: CSAPRSPGLNQPQHF. Written as DNA, the CDR3 is TGCAGTGCTCCACGGTCCCCTGGGCTGAATCAGCCCCAGCATTTT.

This chain uses TRBV10-3 with TRBJ2-3; 8 nucleotides match TRBD2. CDR1 ENHRY and CDR2 SYGVKD come from the germline V gene. The CDR3 has 15 residues. The V gene end was trimmed by 5 bases and the J gene end by 2 bases; junction bases not matched to a gene: 6. The CDR3 region is CAISSLAGITDTQYF. The DNA of the CDR3 is TGTGCCATCAGTTCGTTAGCGGGGATCACAGATACGCAGTATTTT.

This clonotype appeared many times. The chain joins TRBV10-3 to TRBJ2-3; D remains ambiguous. The CDR3 is 13 residues long. The ends were cut back, 6 bases at V and 2 bases at J, with 9 bases in the middle. CDR1 and CDR2 from the germline V gene are ENHRY and SYGVKD. CDR3 in DNA: TGTGCCATCAGCGACTTCTTCACAGATACGCAGTATTTT. It codes for CAISDFFTDTQYF.

This clonotype showed up many times. CDR3 DNA sequence: TGCGCCAGCAGCTTGGCGAATCTCAGCGCCTGGGAGACCCAGTACTTC. Encoded protein: CASSLANLSAWETQYF. The rearrangement joins TRBV5-1 to TRBJ2-5; no reliable D call. CDR1 is SGHRS, CDR2 YFSETQ, per germline. V dropped 0 bases and J dropped 5 bases, with 17 bases sitting between them. CDR3 length: 16 residues. The full variable domain, rest sourced from reference TRBV5-1 and TRBJ2-5, is KAGVTQTPRYLIKTRGQQVTLSCSPISGHRSVSWYQQTPGQGLQFLFEYFSETQRNKGNFPGRFSGRQFSNSRSEMNVSTLELGDSALYLCASSLANLSAWETQYFGPGTRLLVL.

The table lists this clonotype with a few counts. The chain combines TRBV20-1 with TRBJ2-3; 13 bases agree with TRBD2. CDR1 and CDR2 (germline): DFQATT, SNEGSKA (reference sequence). CDR3 size: 17 residues. J gave up 6 bases and V 6 bases, and 15 bases lay outside the gene matches. The CDR3, as DNA: TGCAGTGCGCCCCCGGGACTAGCGGGGTTCTTCGCGGATACGCAGTATTTT. This sequence encodes CSAPPGLAGFFADTQYF.

This clonotype was observed many times. The chain links TRBV20-1 to TRBJ2-4, with 7 bases fitting TRBD1. Germline CDR1 reads DFQATT; CDR2 reads SNEGSKA (reference sequence). CDR3 length: 13 amino acids. Losses at the gene ends were 3 bases for V and 6 bases for J; bases not matched to a gene: 5. The CDR3 DNA reads as TGCAGTGCTAGGACAGGGCCAGGAAACATTCAGTACTTC. Its protein product is CSARTGPGNIQYF.

There are a few counts of this clonotype. The genes are TRBV6-2 or TRBV6-3 and TRBJ2-3; TRBD2 matches at 8 bases. The CDR3 extends over 14 amino acids. Trimming took 7 bases from V and 6 from J; bases not matched to a gene: 9. CDR1 and CDR2 (germline): MNHEY, SVGEGT. The CDR3 protein is CASNSGLAGDTQYF. The CDR3 nucleotides are TGTGCCAGCAACAGCGGACTAGCTGGGGATACGCAGTATTTT.

The table lists this clonotype with a few counts. The rearrangement uses TRBV5-1 and TRBJ2-2; D remains unclear. The CDR3 consists of 13 residues. From germline, CDR1 is SGHRS and CDR2 YFSETQ. With 6 bases removed from V and 2 bases from J, the gap between germline ends came to 8 bases. The CDR3 DNA is TGCGCCAGCACCCAGACTAACACCGGGGAGCTGTTTTTT. The encoded protein is CASTQTNTGELFF.

This clonotype has at least ten counts. The V call is TRBV15, the J call TRBJ2-3; D is possibly TRBD1 or TRBD2 (5 bases each). V was pared by 0 bases and J by 2 bases, with 9 bases between. CDR3 length: 15 residues. The V gene's germline CDR1 is LNHNV and CDR2 YYDKDF (reference sequence). CDR3 DNA: TGTGCCACCAGCAGAGATCAAGGGACCACAGATACGCAGTATTTT. It codes for CATSRDQGTTDTQYF.

This clonotype has a handful of counts. The chain joins TRBV29-1 to TRBJ1-1, with D perhaps TRBD1 (5 bases). Germline CDR1 SQVTM, CDR2 ANQGSEA. The CDR3 is 12 amino acids. The V gene lost 6 bases and the J gene lost 8 bases, with 16 bases spanning the gap. CDR3 DNA: TGCAGCGTCGGGGCCCCGTACCGGGAAGCTTTCTTT. The encoded protein is CSVGAPYREAFF.

This clonotype was found once. This chain joins TRBV7-9 and TRBJ1-1; D ambiguous. The CDR3 totals 12 residues. The germline V gene encodes CDR1 SEHNR and CDR2 FQNEAQ (reference sequence). The V and J ends lost 5 bases and 7 bases respectively, with 11 bases between them. Written as DNA, the CDR3 is TGTGCCAGCAGCAATGCCGGCCTTGAAGCTTTCTTT. Its protein is CASSNAGLEAFF.

Only one count was recorded for this clonotype. V is TRBV28 and J is TRBJ2-7; maybe TRBD1 (5 bases). CDR3 length equals 12 residues. With 6 bases removed from V and 6 bases from J, the gap between germline ends came to 12 bases. Germline loops: CDR1 MDHEN, CDR2 SYDVKM. The CDR3 nucleotides are TGTGCCAGCAGGGGCGAAGGGGTCGAGCAGTACTTC. This sequence encodes CASRGEGVEQYF.

This clonotype has a handful of counts. The J gene is TRBJ2-7, the V gene TRBV29-1; 9 bases fit TRBD1. Germline lookup yields CDR1 SQVTM and CDR2 ANQGSEA. Trimming at V came to 6 bases and at J to 4 bases, leaving 7 bases not matched to a gene. The CDR3 runs to 13 residues. The CDR3 coding sequence is TGCAGCGTAGCTGGGACAGGGAGGTACGAGCAGTACTTC. Its translation is CSVAGTGRYEQYF.

The rearrangement joins TRBV10-2 to TRBJ2-3, with unresolved D. Per the germline V gene, CDR1 is WSHSY and CDR2 is SAAADI. Deletions cut 10 bases from V and 0 bases from J, with 14 bases between. CDR3 size: 14 residues. The CDR3 spells CATLSPASTDTQYF. The DNA for the CDR3 is TGCGCCACCCTGAGCCCGGCTAGCACAGATACGCAGTATTTT.

This clonotype has only a few counts. V and J are TRBV20-1 and TRBJ2-3, with 7 nucleotides matching TRBD2. After removal of 5 bases from V and 1 base from J, the junction contained 9 bases not matched to a gene. CDR1 and CDR2 (germline): DFQATT, SNEGSKA (reference sequence). The CDR3 runs to 15 residues. The CDR3 DNA sequence: TGCAGTGCTGTGGGCGGGGGAAGCGGCACAGATACGCAGTATTTT. This encodes CSAVGGGSGTDTQYF.

This clonotype was seen at least ten times. The CDR3 nucleotides are TGTGCCAGCAGCTGGGGATGGACAGCCACCCGCGAGCAGTACGTC. This encodes CASSWGWTATREQYV. This chain links TRBV5-6 with TRBJ2-7, with TRBD1 as a possible D gene (6 bases). Germline V gives CDR1 SGHDT, CDR2 YYEEEE. The CDR3 is 15 residues long. Trimming pared 3 bases from V and 6 bases from J, leaving 19 bases between.

The chain employs TRBV9 and TRBJ2-2, with D uncertain. The CDR3 has 18 residues. The ends were cut back, 4 bases at V and 3 bases at J, with 22 bases in the middle. Looked up from germline, CDR1 is SGDLS and CDR2 is YYNGEE. CDR3 DNA sequence: TGTGCCAGCAGCCTCTACGTAGGACCCATCCGGGACACCGGGGAGCTGTTTTTT. This encodes CASSLYVGPIRDTGELFF.